This entry lists 5 T cell receptor beta chains sequenced from one sample in a study of molecular identifiers for immune sequencing clone quantification. MiXCR was run by TCRdb on the PCR reads, yielding one entry per CDR3 protein. The sample includes about half a million distinct CDR3 sequences, 20% to 25% seen only once; the top ten take around 0.84%. What was sequenced was naive CD8+ T cells from blood, with Jurkat cell RNA spiked in. The sample's subset: FACS-sorted CD8+CD4-CCR7+CD45RA+ naive T cells. Receptors originate from a human donor in good health. Some libraries in this study had Jurkat cell RNA spiked in.

Ten or more counts support this clonotype. The V call is TRBV7-2, the J call TRBJ2-1, with D perhaps matching TRBD1 or TRBD2 (5 bases each). V lost 5 bases and J lost 9, with 20 bases in between. This CDR3 region has 15 residues. Germline V gene lookup returns CDR1 SGHTA and CDR2 FQGNSA. CDR3 in DNA: TGTGCCAGCAGCCCGGGACCGTTCTTTCCCCCTGAGCAGTTCTTC. Encoded protein: CASSPGPFFPPEQFF.

At least ten counts were recorded for this clonotype. The chain uses TRBV3-1 and TRBJ1-4; no firm D call. Germline V CDR1 and CDR2: LGHDT, YNNKEL (reference sequence). CDR3 size: 17 residues. Between the trimmed V and J ends, which lost 1 base and 0 bases, there was a span of 12 bases. The CDR3 reads CASSQVIPVATNEKLFF. The CDR3 region has the DNA TGTGCCAGCAGCCAAGTAATCCCGGTCGCAACTAATGAAAAACTGTTTTTT.

A word on this clonotype: This could be a read error, since a much larger clone is one nucleotide away. The chain joins TRBV28 to TRBJ1-6; D is perhaps TRBD1 (5 bases). The CDR3 is made up of 16 amino acids. Germline V CDR1 and CDR2: MDHEN, SYDVKM. The CDR3 region is CASGLLGTANNSPLHF. The CDR3 region has the DNA TGTGCCAGCGGTTTGTTAGGGACCGCCAATAATTCACCCCTCCACTTT.

Points on this clonotype: Germline and junction disagree at one end, which may indicate a read error. The J gene is TRBJ2-1, the V gene TRBV7-2, with D perhaps matching TRBD1 (5 bases). Germline CDR1 and CDR2: SGHTA and FQGNSA. This CDR3 spans 16 amino acids. CDR3 in DNA: TGCGCCAGCAGCCCTACAGGACGGATGAGTCTCTATGAGCAGTTCTTC. It translates to CASSPTGRMSLYEQFF.

This clonotype was seen ten or more times. The chain has TRBV27 and TRBJ2-7, with D uncertain. The CDR3 length is 13 residues. The germline V gene encodes CDR1 MNHEY and CDR2 SMNVEV (reference sequence). The germline V and J ends were trimmed by 0 bases and 5 bases, with 8 bases remaining between them. The chain's CDR3 is CASSLSGYHEQYF. The CDR3 coding sequence is TGTGCCAGCAGTTTATCAGGGTACCACGAGCAGTACTTC.